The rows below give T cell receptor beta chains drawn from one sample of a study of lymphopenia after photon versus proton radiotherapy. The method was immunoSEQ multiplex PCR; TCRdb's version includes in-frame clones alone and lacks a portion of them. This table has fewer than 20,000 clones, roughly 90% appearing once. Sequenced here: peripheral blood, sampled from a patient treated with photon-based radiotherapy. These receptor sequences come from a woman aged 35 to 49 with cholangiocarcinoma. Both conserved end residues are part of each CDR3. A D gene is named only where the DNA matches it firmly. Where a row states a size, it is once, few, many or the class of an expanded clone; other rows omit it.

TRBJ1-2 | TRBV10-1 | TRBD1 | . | TGCGCCAGCAGTGCAGGGGACAGGGCCTCTAACTATGGCTACACCTTC | CASSAGDRASNYGYTF
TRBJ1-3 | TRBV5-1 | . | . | TGCGCCAGCAGCTTGGCCCCCCGCCCTGACTCTGGAAACACCATATATTTT | CASSLAPRPDSGNTIYF
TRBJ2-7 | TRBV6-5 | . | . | TGTGCCAGCAGTCCCCAGACAGCCTACGAGCAGTACTTC | CASSPQTAYEQYF
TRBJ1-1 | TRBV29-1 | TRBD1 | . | TGCAGCGTAGGACAGGGCTTGAACACTGAAGCTTTCTTT | CSVGQGLNTEAFF
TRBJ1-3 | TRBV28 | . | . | TGTGCCAGCCGGGTTCCCTCTGGAAACACCATATATTTT | CASRVPSGNTIYF
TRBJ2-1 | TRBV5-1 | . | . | TGCGCCACCGGAGGTTTAAATGAGCAGTTCTTC | CATGGLNEQFF
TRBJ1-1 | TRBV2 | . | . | TGTGCCAGCAGCCTGGGGGTCTTGAACACTGAAGCTTTCTTT | CASSLGVLNTEAFF
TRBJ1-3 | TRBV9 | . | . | TGTGCCAGCAGCGCTTCAGGCGGTTGGAGAAACACCATATATTTT | CASSASGGWRNTIYF
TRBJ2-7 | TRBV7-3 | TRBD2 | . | TGTGCCAGCAGCCCGGGACTAGCGTCCTACGAGCAGTACTTC | CASSPGLASYEQYF
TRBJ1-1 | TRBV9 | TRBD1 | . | TGTGCCAGCAGCACGACAGGGCTGAACACTGAAGCTTTCTTT | CASSTTGLNTEAFF
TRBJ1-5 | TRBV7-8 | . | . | TGTGCCAGCAGCTTAGTTCAGGGAGTGAATCAGCCCCAGCATTTT | CASSLVQGVNQPQHF
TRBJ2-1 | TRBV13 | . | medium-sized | TGTGCCAGCAGCTCCTTACCAACTACTCAACCTTACAATGAGCAGTTCTTC | CASSSLPTTQPYNEQFF
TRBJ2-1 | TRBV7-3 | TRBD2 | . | TGTGCCAGCAGCACTAGCGTGGGGGTAACCAATGAGCAGTTCTTC | CASSTSVGVTNEQFF
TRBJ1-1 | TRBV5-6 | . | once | TGTGCCAGCAGCTTGGAAGGTAAGGGCACTGAAGCTTTCTTT | CASSLEGKGTEAFF
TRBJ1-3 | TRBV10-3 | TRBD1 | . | TGTGCCATCAGTGATGAAAGGGTTGGTCGGGAGACAGGGGCAAACACCATATATTTT | CAISDERVGRETGANTIYF
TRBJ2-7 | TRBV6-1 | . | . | TGTGCCAGCAGTGCCCGGTACCCCTACGAGCAGTACTTC | CASSARYPYEQYF
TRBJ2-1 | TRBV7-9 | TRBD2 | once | TGTGCCAGCAGCTTAGTGATAGCGGGGCTCTCCAATGAGCAGTTCTTC | CASSLVIAGLSNEQFF
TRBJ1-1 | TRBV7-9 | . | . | TGTGCCAGCAGCCACAGGGTCCCCATAAACACTGAAGCTTTCTTT | CASSHRVPINTEAFF
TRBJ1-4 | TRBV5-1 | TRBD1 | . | TGCGCCAGCAGCCTGGAGACAGGGGGCGGTGAAAAACTGTTTTTT | CASSLETGGGEKLFF
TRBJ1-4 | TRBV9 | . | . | TGTGCCAGCAGCCCGCGACTCGGTCCTGCCGAAAAACTGTTTTTT | CASSPRLGPAEKLFF
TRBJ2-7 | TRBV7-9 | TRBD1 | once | TGTGCCAGCAGCTTTTCCGGGACAGGGTCGCACGAGCAGTACTTC | CASSFSGTGSHEQYF
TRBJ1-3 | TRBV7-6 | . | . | TGTGCCAGCAGCCGGACAAGCTCTGGAAACACCATATATTTT | CASSRTSSGNTIYF
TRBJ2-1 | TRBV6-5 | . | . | TGTGCCAGCAGTTACTCGGGGCTAGAAGGTGAGCAGTTCTTC | CASSYSGLEGEQFF
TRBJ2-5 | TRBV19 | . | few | TGTGCCAGTAGTGGTGGACAGCGGTCGGAGACCCAGTACTTC | CASSGGQRSETQYF
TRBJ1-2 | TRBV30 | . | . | TGTGCCTGGGCCCCGGGACTACCTAACTATGGCTACACCTTC | CAWAPGLPNYGYTF
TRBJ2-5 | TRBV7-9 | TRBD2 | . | TGTGCCAGCAGCTTAGTGGGAGGGCTTGGGGAGACCCAGTACTTC | CASSLVGGLGETQYF